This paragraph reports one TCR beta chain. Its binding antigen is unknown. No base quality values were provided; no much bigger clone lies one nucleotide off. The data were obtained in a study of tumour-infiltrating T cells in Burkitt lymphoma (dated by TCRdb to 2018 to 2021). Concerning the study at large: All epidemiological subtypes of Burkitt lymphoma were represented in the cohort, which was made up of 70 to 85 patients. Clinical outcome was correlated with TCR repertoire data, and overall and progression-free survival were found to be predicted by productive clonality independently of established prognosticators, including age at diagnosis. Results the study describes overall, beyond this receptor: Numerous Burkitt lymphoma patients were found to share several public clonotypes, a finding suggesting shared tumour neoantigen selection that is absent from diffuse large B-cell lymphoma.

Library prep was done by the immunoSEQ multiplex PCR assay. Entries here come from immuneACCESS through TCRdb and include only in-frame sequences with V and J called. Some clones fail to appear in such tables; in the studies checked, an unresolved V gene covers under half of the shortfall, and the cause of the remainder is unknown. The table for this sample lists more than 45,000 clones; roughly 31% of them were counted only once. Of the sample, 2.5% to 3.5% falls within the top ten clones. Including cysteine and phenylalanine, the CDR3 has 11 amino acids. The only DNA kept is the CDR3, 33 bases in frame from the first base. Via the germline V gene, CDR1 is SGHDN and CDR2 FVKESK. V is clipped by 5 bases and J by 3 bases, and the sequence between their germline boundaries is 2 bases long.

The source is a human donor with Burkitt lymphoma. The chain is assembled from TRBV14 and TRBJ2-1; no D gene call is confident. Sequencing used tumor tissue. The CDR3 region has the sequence CASSYYNEQFF. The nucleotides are TGTGCCAGCAGCTACTACAATGAGCAGTTCTTC.